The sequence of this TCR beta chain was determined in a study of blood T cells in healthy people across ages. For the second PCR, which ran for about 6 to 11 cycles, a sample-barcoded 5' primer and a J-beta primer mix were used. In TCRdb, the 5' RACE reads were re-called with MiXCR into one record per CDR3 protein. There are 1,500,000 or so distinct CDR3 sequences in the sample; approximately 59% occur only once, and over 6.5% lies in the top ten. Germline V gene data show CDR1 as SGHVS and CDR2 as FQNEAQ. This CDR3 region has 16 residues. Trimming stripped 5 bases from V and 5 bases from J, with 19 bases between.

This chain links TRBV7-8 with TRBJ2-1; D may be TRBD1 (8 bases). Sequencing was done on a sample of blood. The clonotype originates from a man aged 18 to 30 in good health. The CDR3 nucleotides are TGTGCCAGCAGCCGGGAGGACAGGGCGATGCACAATGAGCAGTTCTTC. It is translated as CASSREDRAMHNEQFF.